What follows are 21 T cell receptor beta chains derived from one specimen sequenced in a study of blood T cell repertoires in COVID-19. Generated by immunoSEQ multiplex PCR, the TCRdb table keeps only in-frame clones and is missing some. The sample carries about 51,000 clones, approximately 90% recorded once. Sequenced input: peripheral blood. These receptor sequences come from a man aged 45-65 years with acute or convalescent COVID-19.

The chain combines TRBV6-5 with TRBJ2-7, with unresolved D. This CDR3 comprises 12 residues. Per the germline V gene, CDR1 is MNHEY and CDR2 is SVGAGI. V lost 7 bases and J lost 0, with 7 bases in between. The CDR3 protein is CASKGDSYEQYF. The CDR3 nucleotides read TGTGCCAGCAAAGGAGACTCCTACGAGCAGTACTTC.

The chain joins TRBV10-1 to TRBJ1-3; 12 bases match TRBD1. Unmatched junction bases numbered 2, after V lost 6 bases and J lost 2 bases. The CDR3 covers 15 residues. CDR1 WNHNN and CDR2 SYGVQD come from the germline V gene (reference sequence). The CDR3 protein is CASRGTGGTGNTIYF. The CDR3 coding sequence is TGCGCCAGCAGGGGGACAGGGGGCACTGGAAACACCATATATTTT.

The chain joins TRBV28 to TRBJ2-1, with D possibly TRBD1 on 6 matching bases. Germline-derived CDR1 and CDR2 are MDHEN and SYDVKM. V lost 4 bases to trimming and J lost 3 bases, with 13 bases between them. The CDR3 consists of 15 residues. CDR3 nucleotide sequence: TGTGCCAGCAGTTCGAACAGGGTCGTCTACAATGAGCAGTTCTTC. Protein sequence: CASSSNRVVYNEQFF.

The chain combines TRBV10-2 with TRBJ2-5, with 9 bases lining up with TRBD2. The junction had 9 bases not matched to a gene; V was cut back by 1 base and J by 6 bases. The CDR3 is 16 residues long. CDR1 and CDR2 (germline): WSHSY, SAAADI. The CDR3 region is CASSELAGGPVKTQYF. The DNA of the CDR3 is TGCGCCAGCAGTGAGTTGGCGGGGGGGCCCGTAAAGACCCAGTACTTC.

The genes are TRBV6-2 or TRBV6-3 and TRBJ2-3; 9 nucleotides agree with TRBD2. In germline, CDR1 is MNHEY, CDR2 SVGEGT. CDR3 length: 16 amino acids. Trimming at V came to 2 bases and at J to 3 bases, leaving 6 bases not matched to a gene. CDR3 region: CASSYVGGGATDTQYF. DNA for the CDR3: TGTGCCAGCAGTTACGTGGGCGGGGGGGCGACAGATACGCAGTATTTT.

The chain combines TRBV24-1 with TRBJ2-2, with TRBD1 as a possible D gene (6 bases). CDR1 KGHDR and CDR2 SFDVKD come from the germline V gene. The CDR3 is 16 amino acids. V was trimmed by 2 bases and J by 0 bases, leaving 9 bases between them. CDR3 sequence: CATSDSWTANTGELFF. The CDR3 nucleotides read TGTGCCACCAGTGATTCGTGGACAGCGAACACCGGGGAGCTGTTTTTT.

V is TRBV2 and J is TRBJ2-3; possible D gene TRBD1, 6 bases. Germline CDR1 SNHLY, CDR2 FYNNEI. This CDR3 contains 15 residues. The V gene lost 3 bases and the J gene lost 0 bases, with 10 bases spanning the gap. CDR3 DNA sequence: TGTGCCAGCAGTGACATGGGGGCCAGCACAGATACGCAGTATTTT. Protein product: CASSDMGASTDTQYF.

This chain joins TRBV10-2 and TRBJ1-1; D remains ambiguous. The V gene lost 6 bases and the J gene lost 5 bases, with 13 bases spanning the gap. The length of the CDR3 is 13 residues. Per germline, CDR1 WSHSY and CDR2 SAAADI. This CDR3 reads CASSEAPGTEAFF. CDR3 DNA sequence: TGCGCCAGCAGCGAGGCCCCGGGGACTGAAGCTTTCTTT.

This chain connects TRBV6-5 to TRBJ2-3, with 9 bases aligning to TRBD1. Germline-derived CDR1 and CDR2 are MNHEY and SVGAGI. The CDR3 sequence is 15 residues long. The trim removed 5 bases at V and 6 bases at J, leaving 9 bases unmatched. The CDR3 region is CASSRSTGGTDTQYF. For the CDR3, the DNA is TGTGCCAGCAGTCGCTCGACAGGGGGGACCGATACGCAGTATTTT.

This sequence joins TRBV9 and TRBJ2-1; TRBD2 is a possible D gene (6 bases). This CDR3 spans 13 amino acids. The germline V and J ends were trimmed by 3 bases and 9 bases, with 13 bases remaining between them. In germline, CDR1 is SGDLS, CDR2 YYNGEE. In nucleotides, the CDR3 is TGTGCCAGCAGCGCCGGGGACTGGAGTGAGCAGTTCTTC. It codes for CASSAGDWSEQFF.

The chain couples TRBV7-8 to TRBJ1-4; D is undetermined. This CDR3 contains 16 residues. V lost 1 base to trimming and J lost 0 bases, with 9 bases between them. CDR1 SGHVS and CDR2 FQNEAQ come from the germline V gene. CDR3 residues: CASSLVRRATNEKLFF. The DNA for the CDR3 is TGTGCCAGCAGCTTAGTCAGGCGGGCAACTAATGAAAAACTGTTTTTT.

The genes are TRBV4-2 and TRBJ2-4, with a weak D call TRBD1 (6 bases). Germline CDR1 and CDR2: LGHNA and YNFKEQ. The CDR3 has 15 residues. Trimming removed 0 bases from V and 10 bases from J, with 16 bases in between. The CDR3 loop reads CASSQDGQPHQIQYF. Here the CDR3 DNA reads TGTGCCAGCAGCCAAGATGGACAGCCTCACCAGATTCAGTACTTC.

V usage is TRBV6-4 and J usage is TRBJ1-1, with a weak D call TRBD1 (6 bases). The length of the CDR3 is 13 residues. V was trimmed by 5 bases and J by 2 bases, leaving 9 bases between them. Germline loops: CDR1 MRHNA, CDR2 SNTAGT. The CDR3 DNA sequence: TGTGCCAGCAGTAACAGGGAAAACACTGAAGCTTTCTTT. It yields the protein CASSNRENTEAFF.

This CDR3 is CASKRDRDSPLHF. The CDR3 DNA reads as TGTGCCAGCAAGAGGGATCGGGATTCACCCCTCCACTTT. The rearrangement joins TRBV6-5 to TRBJ1-6; D is undetermined. The CDR3 consists of 13 residues. V lost 7 bases, J lost 8 bases, and 12 bases lay in between. Germline V gene sequence: CDR1 MNHEY, CDR2 SVGAGI.

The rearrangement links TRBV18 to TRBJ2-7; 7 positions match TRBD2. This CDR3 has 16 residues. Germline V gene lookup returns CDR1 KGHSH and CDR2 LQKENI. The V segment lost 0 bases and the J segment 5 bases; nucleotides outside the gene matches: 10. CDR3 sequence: CASSPPVKAGVHEQYF. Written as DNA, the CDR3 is TGTGCCAGCTCACCACCGGTTAAGGCGGGGGTTCACGAGCAGTACTTC.

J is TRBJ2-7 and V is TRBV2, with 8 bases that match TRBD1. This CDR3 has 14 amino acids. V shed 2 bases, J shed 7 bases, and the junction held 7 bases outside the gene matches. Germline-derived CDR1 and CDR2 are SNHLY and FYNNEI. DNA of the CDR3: TGTGCCAGCAGTGAACAGGGGGCGCGCCGGGAGCAGTACTTC. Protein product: CASSEQGARREQYF. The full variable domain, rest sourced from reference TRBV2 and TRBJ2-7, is EPEVTQTPSHQVTQMGQEVILRCVPISNHLYFYWYRQILGQKVEFLVSFYNNEISEKSEIFDDQFSVERPDGSNFTLKIRSTKLEDSAMYFCASSEQGARREQYFGPGTRLTVT.

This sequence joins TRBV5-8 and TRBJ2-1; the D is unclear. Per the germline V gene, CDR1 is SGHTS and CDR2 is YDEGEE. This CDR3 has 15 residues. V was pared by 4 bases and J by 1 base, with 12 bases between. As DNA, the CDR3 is TGTGCCAGCAGCCGCCTGACTGGATCCTACAATGAGCAGTTCTTC. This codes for CASSRLTGSYNEQFF.

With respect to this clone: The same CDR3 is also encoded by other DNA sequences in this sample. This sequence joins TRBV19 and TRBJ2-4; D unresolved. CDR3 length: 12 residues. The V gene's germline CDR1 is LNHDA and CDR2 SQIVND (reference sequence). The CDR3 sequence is CASSVAKNIQYF. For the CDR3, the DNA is TGTGCGTCGTCGGTAGCCAAAAACATTCAGTACTTC.

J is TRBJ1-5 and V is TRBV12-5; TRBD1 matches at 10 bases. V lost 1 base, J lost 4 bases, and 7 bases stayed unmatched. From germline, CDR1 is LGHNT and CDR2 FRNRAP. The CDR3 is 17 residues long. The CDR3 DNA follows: TGTGCTAGTGGTTTGGCTTCCTCGGACAGGGGGAATCAGCCCCAGCATTTT. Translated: CASGLASSDRGNQPQHF.

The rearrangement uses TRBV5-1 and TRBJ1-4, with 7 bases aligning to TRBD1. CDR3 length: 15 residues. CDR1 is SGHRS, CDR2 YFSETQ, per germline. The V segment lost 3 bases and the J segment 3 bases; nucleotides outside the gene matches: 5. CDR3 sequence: CASSWSTGSNEKLFF. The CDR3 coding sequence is TGCGCCAGCAGCTGGTCGACAGGGTCTAATGAAAAACTGTTTTTT.

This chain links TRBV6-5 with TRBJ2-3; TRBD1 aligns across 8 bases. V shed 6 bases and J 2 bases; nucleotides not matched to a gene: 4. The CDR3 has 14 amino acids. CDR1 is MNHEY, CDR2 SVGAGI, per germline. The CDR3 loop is CASSRQGNTDTQYF. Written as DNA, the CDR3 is TGTGCCAGCAGCCGACAGGGGAACACAGATACGCAGTATTTT.